The 20 T cell receptor beta chains reported below all come from one sample, sequenced in a study of cytomegalovirus exposure and HLA in healthy donors (dated by TCRdb to about 2017). Library preparation used the immunoSEQ multiplex PCR assay. For the multiplex PCR, a mixture combining 60 forward primers for TCR Vbeta segments and 13 reverse primers for TCR Jbeta segments was used. TCRdb took over this immuneACCESS table, retaining in-frame rearrangements with V and J assigned. Such tables are incomplete; in checked studies, under half of the missing clones stem from an unresolved V gene, and the remainder is unexplained. This sample gives around 150,000 clones in total; approximately 73% of them show up just once. Together, the top ten hold roughly 1.4% of the sample. Sample: PBMCs. The receptors here all came from a man aged 50-59 years in good health and CMV-seronegative.

This clone showed up just once. The CDR3, as DNA: TGCGCCAGCAGCTTGGGGGGCCTCATGAACACTGAAGCTTTCTTT. Translating it yields CASSLGGLMNTEAFF. The rearrangement uses TRBV5-1 and TRBJ1-1; a possible D gene is TRBD1 (5 bases). Between the trimmed V and J ends, which lost 0 bases and 0 bases, there was a span of 9 bases. This CDR3 comprises 15 residues. Germline-derived CDR1 and CDR2 are SGHRS and YFSETQ.

The chain is built from TRBV5-4 and TRBJ1-2; D call uncertain. V was clipped by 2 bases and J by 6 bases, with 8 bases between them. The CDR3 loop spans 12 amino acids. The germline CDR1 and CDR2 sequences are SGHNT and YYREEE (reference sequence). CDR3 in DNA: TGTGCCAGCAGCTTCGCGGGAAATGGCTACACCTTC. Its protein product is CASSFAGNGYTF. The full variable domain, rest sourced from reference TRBV5-4 and TRBJ1-2, is ETGVTQSPTHLIKTRGQQVTLRCSSQSGHNTVSWYQQALGQGPQFIFQYYREEENGRGNFPPRFSGLQFPNYSSELNVNALELDDSALYLCASSFAGNGYTFGSGTRLTVV.

This clone was seen a few times. The rearrangement uses TRBV4-2 and TRBJ2-1; 13 bases map to TRBD2. There are 15 residues in the CDR3. The J segment lost 6 bases and the V segment lost 4 bases, leaving 3 bases of the junction unmatched. Germline V CDR1 and CDR2: LGHNA, YNFKEQ. CDR3 nucleotide sequence: TGTGCCAGCAGCCTGGGACTAGCGGGGAGCAATGAGCAGTTCTTC. It is translated as CASSLGLAGSNEQFF.

J is TRBJ1-6 and V is TRBV2, with D possibly matching TRBD1 (6 bases). Germline V gene sequence: CDR1 SNHLY, CDR2 FYNNEI. The CDR3 is made up of 18 amino acids. With 0 bases removed from V and 2 bases from J, the gap between germline ends came to 14 bases. The DNA of the CDR3 is TGTGCCAGCAGTGAAGCGCAGAGGGGGTATCCCTATAATTCACCCCTCCACTTT. Protein product: CASSEAQRGYPYNSPLHF.

The rearrangement joins TRBV18 to TRBJ2-3, with no clear D. V dropped 2 bases and J dropped 2 bases, with 8 bases sitting between them. This CDR3 has 14 residues. CDR1 is KGHSH, CDR2 LQKENI, per germline. CDR3 nucleotide sequence: TGTGCCAGCTCACCAATGAGAAACACAGATACGCAGTATTTT. Its protein is CASSPMRNTDTQYF.

The V gene is TRBV28, the J gene TRBJ1-1; perhaps TRBD1 as D (5 bases). V was shortened by 6 bases and J by 7 bases, with 12 bases between the two germline ends. Germline V gene lookup returns CDR1 MDHEN and CDR2 SYDVKM. The CDR3 runs to 12 residues. The CDR3 region is CASSAGLLEAFF. CDR3 in DNA: TGTGCCAGCAGCGCAGGGCTACTTGAAGCTTTCTTT.

Written as DNA, the CDR3 is TGTGCCAGCAGCTTGGGGTTAGCGGATTCCCTAAGCACAGATACGCAGTATTTT. Amino acid sequence: CASSLGLADSLSTDTQYF. The V gene is TRBV5-7, the J gene TRBJ2-3; a possible D gene is TRBD2 (6 bases). TRBV5-7 belongs to the ORF category, with a function that is uncertain. The CDR3 has 18 amino acids. The V and J ends lost 0 bases and 0 bases respectively, with 17 bases between them.

The chain joins TRBV10-3 to TRBJ2-5, with D possibly TRBD2 on 5 matching bases. The V gene's germline CDR1 is ENHRY and CDR2 SYGVKD. Trimming removed 8 bases from V and 1 base from J, with 11 bases in between. The CDR3 contains 13 residues. The CDR3 loop reads CAIGEAGQETQYF. The CDR3 nucleotides read TGTGCCATCGGAGAGGCGGGCCAAGAGACCCAGTACTTC.

V and J are TRBV7-2 and TRBJ2-5; 9 bases agree with TRBD1. From germline, CDR1 is SGHTA and CDR2 FQGNSA. The CDR3 is 16 amino acids. J was trimmed by 4 bases and V by 5 bases; bases with no gene match: 11. CDR3: CASSAQGARVGETQYF. The CDR3, as DNA: TGTGCCAGCAGCGCACAGGGGGCGCGGGTTGGAGAGACCCAGTACTTC.

J is TRBJ2-7 and V is TRBV5-1; 8 nucleotides agree with TRBD1. Germline CDR1 SGHRS, CDR2 YFSETQ. The junction had 5 bases not matched to a gene; V was cut back by 4 bases and J by 5 bases. The CDR3 length is 13 residues. The CDR3 is CASSLGQADEQYF. Here the CDR3 DNA reads TGCGCCAGCAGCCTGGGACAGGCCGACGAGCAGTACTTC.

This chain connects TRBV6-5 to TRBJ2-5, with 7 bases fitting TRBD2. Per germline, CDR1 MNHEY and CDR2 SVGAGI. The CDR3 is 16 amino acids. The ends lost 4 bases at V and 2 bases at J; junction bases unmatched: 10. This CDR3 is CASSWGGTWDQETQYF. DNA of the CDR3: TGTGCCAGCAGTTGGGGGGGGACGTGGGATCAAGAGACCCAGTACTTC.

The rearrangement links TRBV10-3 to TRBJ2-1; D is ambiguous. The CDR3 totals 15 residues. Germline V CDR1 and CDR2: ENHRY, SYGVKD. The ends were cut back, 2 bases at V and 0 bases at J, with 8 bases in the middle. In nucleotides, the CDR3 is TGTGCCATCAGTGAGGCGTCCCGCTCCTACAATGAGCAGTTCTTC. This translates into CAISEASRSYNEQFF.

The V gene is TRBV18, the J gene TRBJ1-5; 11 bases are a match to TRBD1. The CDR3 consists of 15 residues. V shed 5 bases, J shed 6 bases, and the junction held 6 bases outside the gene matches. CDR1 is KGHSH, CDR2 LQKENI, per germline. The CDR3 reads CASSDGQGALQPQHF. The CDR3 DNA is TGTGCCAGCTCAGACGGACAGGGGGCCCTTCAGCCCCAGCATTTT. Drawing the rest from reference TRBV18 and TRBJ1-5, the complete variable domain is NAGVMQNPRHLVRRRGQEARLRCSPMKGHSHVYWYRQLPEEGLKFMVYLQKENIIDESGMPKERFSAEFPKEGPSILRIQQVVRGDSAAYFCASSDGQGALQPQHFGDGTRLSIL.

This clone was counted between two and nine times. The chain recombines TRBV4-1 with TRBJ1-1; D is uncertain. The germline V gene has CDR1 MGHRA and CDR2 YSYEKL. V lost 0 bases and J 0 bases, leaving 8 bases between the germline ends. The CDR3 has 15 residues. The CDR3 DNA sequence: TGCGCCAGCAGCCAAGAGCACATTATGAACACTGAAGCTTTCTTT. Its translation is CASSQEHIMNTEAFF.

The chain joins TRBV29-1 to TRBJ1-1, with D perhaps TRBD1 (5 bases). The CDR3 contains 13 residues. The V end was cut by 6 bases, the J end by 2 bases, with 13 bases between. Germline V CDR1 and CDR2: SQVTM, ANQGSEA. CDR3 amino acids: CSVEGHGNTEAFF. CDR3 in DNA: TGCAGCGTGGAGGGGCACGGAAACACTGAAGCTTTCTTT. Filled out from reference TRBV29-1 and TRBJ1-1, the complete variable domain reads SAVISQKPSRDICQRGTSLTIQCQVDSQVTMMFWYRQQPGQSLTLIATANQGSEATYESGFVIDKFPISRPNLTFSTLTVSNMSPEDSSIYLCSVEGHGNTEAFFGQGTRLTVV.

This chain links TRBV13 with TRBJ1-1, with D possibly matching TRBD1 (6 bases). There are 17 residues in the CDR3. V shed 0 bases and J shed 0 bases, with 14 bases lying between them. Germline CDR1 and CDR2: PRHDT and FYEKMQ (reference sequence). The CDR3: CASSLGTGRSMNTEAFF. The CDR3 coding sequence is TGTGCCAGCAGCTTAGGAACAGGGCGCTCCATGAACACTGAAGCTTTCTTT.

V gene TRBV6-5 combines with J gene TRBJ1-2, with a tentative D call TRBD1 (5 bases). CDR3 size: 13 residues. V lost 4 bases to trimming and J lost 7 bases, with 13 bases between them. Germline V gene lookup returns CDR1 MNHEY and CDR2 SVGAGI. CDR3 protein: CASSLKVGGGYTF. The CDR3 nucleotides read TGTGCCAGCAGTTTAAAAGTGGGGGGTGGCTACACCTTC.

This chain uses TRBV19 with TRBJ2-7; 7 nucleotides line up with TRBD1. With 4 bases clipped from V and 2 bases from J, the junction kept 5 bases outside the gene matches. Per germline, CDR1 LNHDA and CDR2 SQIVND (reference sequence). The CDR3 covers 14 residues. The CDR3 region has the DNA TGTGCCAGTAGTAAAAGCCAGGGGGCCTACGAGCAGTACTTC. Translated: CASSKSQGAYEQYF.

This clone came up a few times. This chain joins TRBV19 and TRBJ1-1; TRBD1 might be the D (6 bases). The CDR3 sequence is 14 residues long. Germline-derived CDR1 and CDR2 are LNHDA and SQIVND (reference sequence). V shed 7 bases and J shed 3 bases, with 15 bases lying between them. CDR3 residues: CASTSDRIYTEAFF. The CDR3 bases are TGTGCCAGTACCTCTGACAGGATCTACACTGAAGCTTTCTTT.

This chain links TRBV28 with TRBJ2-5; D possibly corresponds to TRBD2 (7 bases). CDR3 length: 15 amino acids. In germline, CDR1 is MDHEN, CDR2 SYDVKM. V lost 3 bases to trimming and J lost 5 bases, with 16 bases between them. This CDR3 reads CASSFLAGAEETQYF. CDR3 DNA sequence: TGTGCCAGCAGTTTTCTCGCGGGGGCGGAGGAGACCCAGTACTTC. Supplemented by reference TRBV28 and TRBJ2-5, the full variable domain reads DVKVTQSSRYLVKRTGEKVFLECVQDMDHENMFWYRQDPGLGLRLIYFSYDVKMKEKGDIPEGYSVSREKKERFSLILESASTNQTSMYLCASSFLAGAEETQYFGPGTRLLVL.